This T cell receptor beta chain was identified in a study of cytomegalovirus exposure and HLA in healthy donors. Study results and limitations: In all likelihood, a cluster of highly shared sequence variants was a sequencing artifact.

Primers for the PCR totalled 60 Vbeta and 13 Jbeta. TCRdb's copy holds only in-frame clones and misses some; the assay was immunoSEQ multiplex PCR. In the table there are 70,000 to 90,000 clones, roughly 80% of which are singletons. Germline V CDR1 and CDR2: SEHNR, FQNEAQ (reference sequence). The CDR3 spans 13 residues. V was pared by 6 bases and J by 2 bases, with 11 bases between. Points on this clone: Its antigen is unidentified.

The chain combines TRBV7-9 with TRBJ2-7, with D maybe TRBD1 (8 bases). The material sequenced was PBMCs. This TCR was sampled from a man between 40 and 49 years old in good health and CMV-seronegative. CDR3 in DNA: TGTGCCAGCAGAGCGGGACAGGCCTACGAGCAGTACTTC. It translates to CASRAGQAYEQYF.